One and the same sample provided the 15 T cell receptor beta chains below, sequenced in a study of blood T cell repertoires in COVID-19 (TCRdb year 2020). Library generation was performed with the immunoSEQ multiplex PCR assay. TCRdb retrieved this table from immuneACCESS and kept in-frame rearrangements only. Not all clones are present; in checked studies, unresolved V genes account for under half, and no reason is known for the remainder. Counted in this sample were over 110,000 clones; 87% of them appeared once. Together, the top ten hold 10% to 12% of the sample. Sample: PBMCs or T cells enriched from blood (not recorded which). These receptors came from a man aged 60 to 75 who had recovered from COVID-19.

The rearrangement links TRBV25-1 to TRBJ1-6, with a tentative D call TRBD1 (5 bases). V was trimmed by 5 bases and J by 10 bases, leaving 18 bases between them. This CDR3 has 15 amino acids. The V gene's germline CDR1 is MGHDK and CDR2 SYGVNS. The CDR3 DNA is TGTGCCAGCAGTAAGCGGGTGCAGGGTTTATCACCCCTCCACTTT. Protein product: CASSKRVQGLSPLHF.

The V gene is TRBV29-1, the J gene TRBJ2-1, with D possibly TRBD2 on 6 matching bases. From germline, CDR1 is SQVTM and CDR2 ANQGSEA. The V end lost 6 bases, the J end lost 0 bases, and 15 bases lay between the germline ends. This CDR3 has 15 residues. The CDR3 sequence is CSVEGLPSSYNEQFF. Here the CDR3 DNA reads TGCAGCGTGGAGGGACTGCCGAGCTCCTACAATGAGCAGTTCTTC.

The chain employs TRBV28 and TRBJ1-5; perhaps TRBD1 as D (5 bases). Between the trimmed V and J ends, which lost 3 bases and 5 bases, there was a span of 8 bases. This CDR3 region has 13 residues. The germline V gene encodes CDR1 MDHEN and CDR2 SYDVKM. CDR3 loop: CASSLQGHQPQHF. The DNA of the CDR3 is TGTGCCAGCAGTTTGCAGGGCCATCAGCCCCAGCATTTT.

The chain links TRBV16 to TRBJ1-6; D remains ambiguous. There are 12 residues in the CDR3. V lost 6 bases and J 11 bases, leaving 11 bases between the germline ends. Germline CDR1 KGHSY, CDR2 FQNENV. CDR3 coding DNA: TGTGCCAGCAGACTACCCGGGACACCCCTCCACTTT. Residues: CASRLPGTPLHF.

V gene TRBV2 combines with J gene TRBJ2-7; unclear D gene. CDR1 is SNHLY, CDR2 FYNNEI, per germline. V was cut by 8 bases and J by 0 bases, with 17 bases left in between. CDR3 size: 15 residues. The CDR3 nucleotides read TGTGCCAGCGGCGGTCGGAGCTATAGCTCCTACGAGCAGTACTTC. Its translation is CASGGRSYSSYEQYF.

The V gene is TRBV2, the J gene TRBJ1-6; possibly TRBD1 for D (6 bases). Trimming took off 4 bases at V and 1 base at J, with 8 bases between the two ends. The CDR3 length is 15 residues. Germline values: CDR1 SNHLY, CDR2 FYNNEI. The CDR3 DNA reads TGTGCCAGCAGTGCTGACAGGTCCTATAATTCACCCCTCCACTTT. Translated, it gives CASSADRSYNSPLHF.

CDR3 sequence: CASLDRRGYGYTF. The CDR3 coding sequence is TGTGCCTCACTGGACCGGAGGGGCTATGGCTACACCTTC. This sequence joins TRBV30 and TRBJ1-2; weak D call: TRBD1 (5 bases). Trimming shortened V by 7 bases and J by 4 bases, and 16 bases separated the two germline ends. The CDR3 extends over 13 amino acids. Per germline, CDR1 GTSNPN and CDR2 SVGIG (reference sequence).

The chain uses TRBV27 and TRBJ1-4; no reliable D call. Germline V lookup: CDR1 MNHEY, CDR2 SMNVEV (reference sequence). With 1 base removed from V and 2 bases from J, the gap between germline ends came to 8 bases. This CDR3 is 15 amino acids long. This chain's CDR3 is CASSLFSGTNEKLFF. For the CDR3, the DNA is TGTGCCAGCAGTTTATTCTCCGGGACTAATGAAAAACTGTTTTTT. Full variable domain (outside the CDR3, taken from reference TRBV27 and TRBJ1-4): EAQVTQNPRYLITVTGKKLTVTCSQNMNHEYMSWYRQDPGLGLRQIYYSMNVEVTDKGDVPEGYKVSRKEKRNFPLILESPSPNQTSLYFCASSLFSGTNEKLFFGSGTQLSVL.

The chain links TRBV11-2 to TRBJ2-7; tentative D call: TRBD2 (5 bases). There are 15 residues in the CDR3. Germline V lookup: CDR1 SGHAT, CDR2 FQNNGV. Deletions cut 1 base from V and 0 bases from J, with 10 bases between. CDR3: CASSLVWESSYEQYF. As DNA, the CDR3 is TGTGCCAGCAGCTTAGTTTGGGAGAGCTCCTACGAGCAGTACTTC.

Only a few counts were recorded for this clone. In nucleotides, the CDR3 is TGTGCCAGCAGCCAAGATTTCAGGCGCACTGAAGCTTTCTTT. The encoded protein is CASSQDFRRTEAFF. V is TRBV3-1 (or the pseudogene TRBV3-2) and J is TRBJ1-1; D not resolved. Germline loops: CDR1 LGHDT, CDR2 YNNKEL (reference sequence). There are 14 residues in the CDR3. V lost 0 bases to trimming and J lost 4 bases, with 9 bases between them.

This chain links TRBV30 with TRBJ2-7, with 8 bases that match TRBD1. The CDR3 spans 14 residues. Per germline, CDR1 GTSNPN and CDR2 SVGIG (reference sequence). V lost 2 bases, J lost 4 bases, and 7 bases stayed unmatched. CDR3 residues: CAWSPGTGAYEQYF. In nucleotides, the CDR3 is TGTGCCTGGAGTCCCGGGACAGGAGCTTACGAGCAGTACTTC. Based on the CDR3 plus reference TRBV30 and TRBJ2-7, the full variable domain is SQTIHQWPATLVQPVGSPLSLECTVEGTSNPNLYWYRQAAGRGLQLLFYSVGIGQISSEVPQNLSASRPQDRQFILSSKKLLLSDSGFYLCAWSPGTGAYEQYFGPGTRLTVT.

The gene calls are TRBV6-1 and TRBJ2-2, with D maybe TRBD1 (5 bases). This CDR3 contains 14 residues. The germline V gene encodes CDR1 MNHNS and CDR2 SASEGT. V lost 5 bases to trimming and J lost 3 bases, with 10 bases between them. The chain's CDR3 is CASSLTTDTGELFF. CDR3 coding DNA: TGTGCCAGCAGTCTCACGACAGACACCGGGGAGCTGTTTTTT.

The chain links TRBV11-3 to TRBJ2-5, with 10 bases aligning to TRBD2. After removal of 2 bases from V and 4 bases from J, the junction contained 7 bases not matched to a gene. Germline lookup yields CDR1 SGHNT and CDR2 YENEEA. The length of the CDR3 is 16 residues. This chain's CDR3 is CASSLRLAGDRETQYF. The CDR3 DNA reads TGTGCCAGCAGCTTAAGGCTAGCGGGAGATAGAGAGACCCAGTACTTC.

This chain links TRBV28 with TRBJ1-2; 8 bases are shared with TRBD1. V was clipped by 5 bases and J by 5 bases; unmatched bases: 4. The germline CDR1 and CDR2 sequences are MDHEN and SYDVKM. The CDR3 contains 13 residues. Written as DNA, the CDR3 is TGTGCCAGCAGTCGAACAGGGGGGTATGGCTACACCTTC. It is translated as CASSRTGGYGYTF.

J is TRBJ2-1 and V is TRBV30; perhaps TRBD2 as D (6 bases). Between the trimmed V and J ends, which lost 6 bases and 8 bases, there was a span of 11 bases. The CDR3 is 11 amino acids. Germline V lookup: CDR1 GTSNPN, CDR2 SVGIG (reference sequence). In nucleotides, the CDR3 is TGTGCCTGTATGCGGGAAGATGAGCAGTTCTTC. It encodes CACMREDEQFF.